The clone carrying this T cell receptor beta chain was seen a few times. Its target is unknown. This record belongs to a study of T-cell reconstitution after alpha-beta-depleted transplantation in children. Study conclusions and caveats: When one year had passed after transplant, most T-cell counts and diversity came from newly produced T cells. Expanded graft clones numbering several hundred reportedly gave rise to alpha-beta T cells about two months after transplant.

V gave up 5 bases and J gave up 6 bases, with 20 bases separating them. Germline CDR1 SGHTA, CDR2 FQGNSA. This CDR3 has 15 residues. Library preparation (for TCRbeta) was performed with unique molecular identifiers. TCRdb re-derived calls from the PCR reads in MiXCR, one entry per CDR3 protein. Of tens of thousands of distinct CDR3 sequences listed, around 40% are singletons. The J gene is TRBJ2-7, the V gene TRBV7-2; D remains ambiguous. This TCR derives from a male patient younger than 18 who had a stem cell transplant for acute lymphoblastic leukemia, so the T cells may come from the graft donor. This specimen was PBMCs, mostly from graft donor cells, taken 360 days after TCRalphabeta/CD19-depleted stem cell transplant. In DNA form, the CDR3 reads TGTGCCAGCAGCCTCCATTTGGACGAGTACAGCGAGCAGTACTTC. It codes for CASSLHLDEYSEQYF.